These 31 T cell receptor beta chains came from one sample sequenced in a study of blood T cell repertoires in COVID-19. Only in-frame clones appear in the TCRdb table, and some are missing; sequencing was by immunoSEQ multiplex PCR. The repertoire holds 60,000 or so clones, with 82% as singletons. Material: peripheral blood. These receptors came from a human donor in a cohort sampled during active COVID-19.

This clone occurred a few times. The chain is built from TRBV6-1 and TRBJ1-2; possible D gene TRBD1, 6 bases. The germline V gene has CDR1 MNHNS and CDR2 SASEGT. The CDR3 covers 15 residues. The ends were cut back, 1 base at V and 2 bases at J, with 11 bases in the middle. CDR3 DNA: TGTGCCAGCAGTGAAGAGAGTAGGGGGAACTATGGCTACACCTTC. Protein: CASSEESRGNYGYTF.

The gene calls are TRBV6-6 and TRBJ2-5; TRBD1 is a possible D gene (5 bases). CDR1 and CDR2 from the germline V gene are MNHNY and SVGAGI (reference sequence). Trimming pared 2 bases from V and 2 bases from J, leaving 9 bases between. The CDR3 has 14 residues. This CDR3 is CASSYGAVQETQYF. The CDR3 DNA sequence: TGTGCCAGCAGTTACGGGGCGGTACAAGAGACCCAGTACTTC.

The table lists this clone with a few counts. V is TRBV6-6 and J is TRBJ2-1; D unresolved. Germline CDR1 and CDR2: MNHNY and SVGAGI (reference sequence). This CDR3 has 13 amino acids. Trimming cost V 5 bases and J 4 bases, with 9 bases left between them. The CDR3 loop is CASSSDFYNEQFF. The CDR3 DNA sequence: TGTGCCAGCAGTAGCGACTTTTACAATGAGCAGTTCTTC.

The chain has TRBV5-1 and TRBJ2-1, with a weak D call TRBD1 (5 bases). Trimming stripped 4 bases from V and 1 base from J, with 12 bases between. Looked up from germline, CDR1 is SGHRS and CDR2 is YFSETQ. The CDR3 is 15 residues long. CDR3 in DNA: TGCGCCAGCAGCCGGTCCCCAGGGTCCTACAATGAGCAGTTCTTC. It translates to CASSRSPGSYNEQFF.

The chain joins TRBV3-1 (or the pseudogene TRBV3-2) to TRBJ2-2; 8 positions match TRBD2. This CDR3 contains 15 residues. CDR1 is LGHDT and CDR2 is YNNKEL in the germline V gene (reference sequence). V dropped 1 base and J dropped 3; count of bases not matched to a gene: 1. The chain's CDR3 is CASSQVGGDTGELFF. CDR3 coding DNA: TGTGCCAGCAGCCAAGTCGGGGGGGACACCGGGGAGCTGTTTTTT.

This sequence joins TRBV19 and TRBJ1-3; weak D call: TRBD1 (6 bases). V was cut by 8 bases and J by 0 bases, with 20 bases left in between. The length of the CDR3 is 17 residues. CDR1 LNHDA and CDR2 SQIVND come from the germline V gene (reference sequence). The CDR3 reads CASQHRDKLHSGNTIYF. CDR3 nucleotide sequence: TGTGCCAGTCAACACCGGGACAAACTACACTCTGGAAACACCATATATTTT.

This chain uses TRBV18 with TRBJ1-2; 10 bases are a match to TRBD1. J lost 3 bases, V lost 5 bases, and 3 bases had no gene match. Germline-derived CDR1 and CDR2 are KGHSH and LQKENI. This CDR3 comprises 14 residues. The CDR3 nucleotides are TGTGCCAGCTCAGCCGGGACAGGGGACTATGGCTACACCTTC. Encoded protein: CASSAGTGDYGYTF.

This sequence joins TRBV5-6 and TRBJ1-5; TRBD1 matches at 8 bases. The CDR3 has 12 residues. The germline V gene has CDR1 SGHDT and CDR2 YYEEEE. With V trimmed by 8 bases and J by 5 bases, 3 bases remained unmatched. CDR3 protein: CASSQGDQPQHF. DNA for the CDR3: TGTGCCAGTTCACAGGGGGATCAGCCCCAGCATTTT.

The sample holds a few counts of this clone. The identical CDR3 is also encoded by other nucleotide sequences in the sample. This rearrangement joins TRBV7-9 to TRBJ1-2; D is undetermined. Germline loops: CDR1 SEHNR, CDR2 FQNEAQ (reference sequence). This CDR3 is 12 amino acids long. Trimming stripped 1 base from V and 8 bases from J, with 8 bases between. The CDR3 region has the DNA TGTGCCAGCAGCTTAGGAGCCGAGGGCTACACCTTC. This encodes CASSLGAEGYTF. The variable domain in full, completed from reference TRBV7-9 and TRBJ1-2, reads DTGVSQNPRHKITKRGQNVTFRCDPISEHNRLYWYRQTLGQGPEFLTYFQNEAQLEKSRLLSDRFSAERPKGSFSTLEIQRTEQGDSAMYLCASSLGAEGYTFGSGTRLTVV.

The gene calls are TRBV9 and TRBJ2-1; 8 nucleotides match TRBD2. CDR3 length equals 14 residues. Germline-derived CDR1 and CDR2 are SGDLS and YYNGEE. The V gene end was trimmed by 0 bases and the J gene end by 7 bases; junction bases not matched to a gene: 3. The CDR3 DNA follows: TGTGCCAGCAGCGTAGCGGGGGGGCAGAATGAGCAGTTCTTC. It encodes CASSVAGGQNEQFF.

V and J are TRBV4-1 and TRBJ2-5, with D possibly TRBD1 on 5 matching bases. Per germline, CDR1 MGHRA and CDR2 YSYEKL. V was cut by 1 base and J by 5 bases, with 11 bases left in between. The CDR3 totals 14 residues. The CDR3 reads CASSQVRGVETQYF. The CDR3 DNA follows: TGCGCCAGCAGCCAAGTAAGGGGTGTTGAGACCCAGTACTTC.

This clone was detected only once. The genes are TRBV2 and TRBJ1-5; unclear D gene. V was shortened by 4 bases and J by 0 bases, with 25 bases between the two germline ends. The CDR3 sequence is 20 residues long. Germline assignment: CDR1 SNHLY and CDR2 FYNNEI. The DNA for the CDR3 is TGTGCCAGCAGTGGAGGTAGCCTCACCGCACTAACTTATAGCAATCAGCCCCAGCATTTT. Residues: CASSGGSLTALTYSNQPQHF.

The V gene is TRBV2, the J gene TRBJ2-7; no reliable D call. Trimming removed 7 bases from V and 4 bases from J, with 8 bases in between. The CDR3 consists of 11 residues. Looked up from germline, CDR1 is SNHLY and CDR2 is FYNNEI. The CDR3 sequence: CASKSRYEQYV. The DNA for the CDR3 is TGTGCCAGCAAGTCTAGGTACGAGCAGTACGTC.

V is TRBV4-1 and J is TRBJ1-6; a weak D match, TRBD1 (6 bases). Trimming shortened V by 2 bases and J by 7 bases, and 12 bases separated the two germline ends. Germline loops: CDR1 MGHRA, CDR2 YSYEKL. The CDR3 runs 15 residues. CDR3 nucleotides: TGCGCCAGCAGCCAAAAACAGGGTGCGAATTCACCCCTCCACTTT. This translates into CASSQKQGANSPLHF.

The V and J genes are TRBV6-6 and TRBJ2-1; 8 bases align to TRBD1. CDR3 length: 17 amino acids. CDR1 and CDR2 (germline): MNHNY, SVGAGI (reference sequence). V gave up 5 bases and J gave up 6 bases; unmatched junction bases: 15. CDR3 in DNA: TGTGCCAGCAGTCCCGGGACAGGAGCATCAAAGGGCAATGAGCAGTTCTTC. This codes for CASSPGTGASKGNEQFF.

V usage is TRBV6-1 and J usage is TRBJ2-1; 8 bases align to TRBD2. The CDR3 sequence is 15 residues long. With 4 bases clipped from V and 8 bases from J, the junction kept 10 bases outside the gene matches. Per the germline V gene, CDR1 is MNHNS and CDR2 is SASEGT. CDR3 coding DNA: TGTGCCAGCAGTGCAGCGGGGGCCGGGGTGGATGAGCAGTTCTTC. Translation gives CASSAAGAGVDEQFF.

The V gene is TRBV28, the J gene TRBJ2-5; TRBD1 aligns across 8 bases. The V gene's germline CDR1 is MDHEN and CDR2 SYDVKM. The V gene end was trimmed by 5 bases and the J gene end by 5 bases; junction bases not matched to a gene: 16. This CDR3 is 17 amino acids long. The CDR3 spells CASSEWGSQGARETQYF. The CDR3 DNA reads TGTGCCAGCAGTGAGTGGGGCTCCCAGGGGGCCCGGGAGACCCAGTACTTC.

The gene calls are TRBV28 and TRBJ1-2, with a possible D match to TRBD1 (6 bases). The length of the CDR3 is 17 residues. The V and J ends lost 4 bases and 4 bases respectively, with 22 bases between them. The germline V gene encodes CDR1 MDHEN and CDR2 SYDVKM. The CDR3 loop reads CASSSPPTGLLSYGYTF. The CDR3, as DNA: TGTGCCAGCAGTTCCCCGCCGACAGGCCTATTATCCTATGGCTACACCTTC.

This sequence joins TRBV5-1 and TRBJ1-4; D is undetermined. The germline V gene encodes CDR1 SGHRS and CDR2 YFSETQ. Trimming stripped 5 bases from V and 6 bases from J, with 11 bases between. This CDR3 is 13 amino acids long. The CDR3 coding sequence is TGCGCCAGCAGTCGGGGTCTTGATGAAAAACTGTTTTTT. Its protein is CASSRGLDEKLFF.

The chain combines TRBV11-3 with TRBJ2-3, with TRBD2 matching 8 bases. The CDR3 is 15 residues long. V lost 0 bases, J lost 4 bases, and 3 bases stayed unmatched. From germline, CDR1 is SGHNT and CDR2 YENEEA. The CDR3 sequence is CASSLDGGEADTQYF. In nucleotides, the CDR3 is TGTGCCAGCAGCTTAGACGGGGGGGAGGCAGATACGCAGTATTTT.

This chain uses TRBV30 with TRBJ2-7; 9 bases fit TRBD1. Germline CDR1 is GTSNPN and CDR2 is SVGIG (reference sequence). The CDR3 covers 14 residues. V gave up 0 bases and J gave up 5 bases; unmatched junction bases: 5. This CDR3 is CAWSVGTGLNEQYF. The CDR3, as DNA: TGTGCCTGGAGTGTTGGGACAGGGCTTAACGAGCAGTACTTC.

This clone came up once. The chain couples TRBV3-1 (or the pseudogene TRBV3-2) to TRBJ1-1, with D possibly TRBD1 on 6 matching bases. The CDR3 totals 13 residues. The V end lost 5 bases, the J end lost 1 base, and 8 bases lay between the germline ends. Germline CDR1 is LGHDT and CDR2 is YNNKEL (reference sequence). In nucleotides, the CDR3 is TGTGCCAGCAGCAAGACAGGGAACACTGAAGCTTTCTTT. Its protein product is CASSKTGNTEAFF.

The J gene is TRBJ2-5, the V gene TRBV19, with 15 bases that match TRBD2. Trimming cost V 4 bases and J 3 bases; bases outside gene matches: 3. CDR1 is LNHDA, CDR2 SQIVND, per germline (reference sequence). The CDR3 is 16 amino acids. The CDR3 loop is CASSSRTSGGEETQYF. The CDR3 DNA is TGTGCCAGTAGTAGCCGGACTAGCGGGGGGGAAGAGACCCAGTACTTC.

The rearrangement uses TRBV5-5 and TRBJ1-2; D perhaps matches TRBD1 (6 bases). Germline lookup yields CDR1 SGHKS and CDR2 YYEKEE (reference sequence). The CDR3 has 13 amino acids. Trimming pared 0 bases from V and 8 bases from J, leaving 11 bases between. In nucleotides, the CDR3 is TGTGCCAGCAGCTTGGAGGGGGAAGTAGGCTACACCTTC. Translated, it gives CASSLEGEVGYTF.

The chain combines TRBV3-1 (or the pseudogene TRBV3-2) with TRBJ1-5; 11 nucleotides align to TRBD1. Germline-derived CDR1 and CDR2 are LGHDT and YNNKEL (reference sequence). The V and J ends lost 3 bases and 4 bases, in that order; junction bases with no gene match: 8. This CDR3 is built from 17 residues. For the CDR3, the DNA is TGTGCCAGCAGCCAGGACAGGGGGCCTGGGCTAAATCAGCCCCAGCATTTT. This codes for CASSQDRGPGLNQPQHF.

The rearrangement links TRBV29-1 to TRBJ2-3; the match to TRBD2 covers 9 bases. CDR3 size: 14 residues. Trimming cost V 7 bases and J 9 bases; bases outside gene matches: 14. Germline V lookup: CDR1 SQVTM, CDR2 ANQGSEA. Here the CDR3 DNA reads TGCAGCGGTAAGGGGAGAGCGGGGGGCTTAACGCAGTATTTT. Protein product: CSGKGRAGGLTQYF.

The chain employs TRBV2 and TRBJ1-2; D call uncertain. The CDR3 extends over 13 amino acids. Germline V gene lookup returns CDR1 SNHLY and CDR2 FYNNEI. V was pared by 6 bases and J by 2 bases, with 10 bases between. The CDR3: CASSSDGNYGYTF. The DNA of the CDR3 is TGTGCCAGCAGCTCAGACGGGAACTATGGCTACACCTTC.

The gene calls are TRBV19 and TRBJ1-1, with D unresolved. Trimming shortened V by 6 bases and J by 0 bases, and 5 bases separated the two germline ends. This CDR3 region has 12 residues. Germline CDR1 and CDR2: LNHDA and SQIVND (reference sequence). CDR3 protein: CASSVLNTEAFF. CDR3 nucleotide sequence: TGTGCCAGTAGCGTTTTGAACACTGAAGCTTTCTTT.

The CDR3: CASSQLSSHGYTF. The CDR3 nucleotides read TGTGCCAGCAGCCAATTAAGCTCTCATGGCTACACCTTC. V and J are TRBV3-1 (or the pseudogene TRBV3-2) and TRBJ1-2; no reliable D call. The V end was cut by 2 bases, the J end by 6 bases, with 10 bases between. The CDR3 covers 13 residues. Germline V gene lookup returns CDR1 LGHDT and CDR2 YNNKEL (reference sequence).

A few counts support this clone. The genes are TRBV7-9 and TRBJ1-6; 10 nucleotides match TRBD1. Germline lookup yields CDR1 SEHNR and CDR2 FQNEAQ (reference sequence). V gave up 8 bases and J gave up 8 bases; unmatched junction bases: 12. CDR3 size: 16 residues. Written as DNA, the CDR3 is TGTGCCAGCGCGGGGCGGGACAGGGGTATCGATTCACCCCTCCACTTT. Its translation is CASAGRDRGIDSPLHF.

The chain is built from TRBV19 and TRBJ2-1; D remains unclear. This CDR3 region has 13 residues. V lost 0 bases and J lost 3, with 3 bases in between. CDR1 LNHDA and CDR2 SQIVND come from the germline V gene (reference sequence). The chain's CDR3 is CASSIDNYNEQFF. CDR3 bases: TGTGCCAGTAGTATAGATAACTACAATGAGCAGTTCTTC.